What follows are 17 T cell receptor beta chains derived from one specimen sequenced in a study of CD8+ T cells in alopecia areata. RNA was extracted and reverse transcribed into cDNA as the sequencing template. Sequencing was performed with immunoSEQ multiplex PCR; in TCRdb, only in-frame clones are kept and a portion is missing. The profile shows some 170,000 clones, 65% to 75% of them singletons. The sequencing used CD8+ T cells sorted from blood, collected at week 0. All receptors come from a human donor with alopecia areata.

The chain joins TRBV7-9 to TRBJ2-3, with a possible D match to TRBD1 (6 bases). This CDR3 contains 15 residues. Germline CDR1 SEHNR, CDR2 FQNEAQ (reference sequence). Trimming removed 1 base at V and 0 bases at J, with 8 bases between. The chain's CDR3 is CASSLGGRSTDTQYF. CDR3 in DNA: TGTGCCAGCAGCTTAGGGGGGCGTAGCACAGATACGCAGTATTTT.

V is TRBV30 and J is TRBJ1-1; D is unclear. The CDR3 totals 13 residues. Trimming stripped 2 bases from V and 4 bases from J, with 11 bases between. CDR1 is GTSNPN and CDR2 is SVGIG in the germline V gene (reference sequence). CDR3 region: CAWSTTGITEAFF. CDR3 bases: TGTGCCTGGAGTACCACCGGAATCACTGAAGCTTTCTTT.

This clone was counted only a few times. CDR3 bases: TGTGCCAGCAGTTCCGGACTAGCCGCAGATACGCAGTATTTT. Encoded protein: CASSSGLAADTQYF. V is TRBV13 and J is TRBJ2-3, with 8 bases matching TRBD2. The CDR3 is 14 amino acids. Germline V gives CDR1 PRHDT, CDR2 FYEKMQ (reference sequence). J was trimmed by 4 bases and V by 6 bases; bases with no gene match: 6. The variable domain in full, with the rest retrieved from reference TRBV13 and TRBJ2-3, is AAGVIQSPRHLIKEKRETATLKCYPIPRHDTVYWYQQGPGQDPQFLISFYEKMQSDKGSIPDRFSAQQFSDYHSELNMSSLELGDSALYFCASSSGLAADTQYFGPGTRLTVL.

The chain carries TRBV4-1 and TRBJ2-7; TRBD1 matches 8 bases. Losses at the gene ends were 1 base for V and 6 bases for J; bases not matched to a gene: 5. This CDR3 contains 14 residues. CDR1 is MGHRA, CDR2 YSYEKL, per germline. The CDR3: CASSQGTGYFEQYF. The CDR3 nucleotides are TGCGCCAGCAGCCAAGGGACAGGGTATTTCGAGCAGTACTTC.

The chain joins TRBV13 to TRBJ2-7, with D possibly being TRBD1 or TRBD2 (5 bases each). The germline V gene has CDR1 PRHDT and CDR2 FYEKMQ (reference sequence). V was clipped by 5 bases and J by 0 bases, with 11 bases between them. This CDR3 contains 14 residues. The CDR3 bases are TGTGCCAGCAGCCCCGGGACGGCCTCCTACGAGCAGTACTTC. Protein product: CASSPGTASYEQYF.

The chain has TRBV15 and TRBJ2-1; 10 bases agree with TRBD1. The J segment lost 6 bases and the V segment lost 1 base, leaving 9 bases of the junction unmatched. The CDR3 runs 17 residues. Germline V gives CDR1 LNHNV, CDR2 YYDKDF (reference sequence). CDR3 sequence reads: CATSRAASGTGVNEQFF. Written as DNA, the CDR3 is TGTGCCACCAGCAGAGCGGCTTCCGGGACAGGGGTCAATGAGCAGTTCTTC.

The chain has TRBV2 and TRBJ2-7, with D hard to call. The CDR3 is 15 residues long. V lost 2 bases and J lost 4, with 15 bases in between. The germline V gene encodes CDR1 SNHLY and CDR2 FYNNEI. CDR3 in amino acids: CASSEFLGIVYEQYF. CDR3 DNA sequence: TGTGCCAGCAGTGAATTTCTGGGAATTGTTTACGAGCAGTACTTC. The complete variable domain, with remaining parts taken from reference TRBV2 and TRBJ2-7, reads EPEVTQTPSHQVTQMGQEVILRCVPISNHLYFYWYRQILGQKVEFLVSFYNNEISEKSEIFDDQFSVERPDGSNFTLKIRSTKLEDSAMYFCASSEFLGIVYEQYFGPGTRLTVT.

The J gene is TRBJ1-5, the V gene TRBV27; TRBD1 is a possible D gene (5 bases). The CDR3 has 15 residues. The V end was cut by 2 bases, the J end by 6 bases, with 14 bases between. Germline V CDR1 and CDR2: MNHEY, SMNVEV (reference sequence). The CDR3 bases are TGTGCCAGCAGTTTAGCAGGCTTGAGGGGTCAGCCCCAGCATTTT. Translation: CASSLAGLRGQPQHF.

DNA for the CDR3: TGCGCCAGCAGCCAAGGGGAGGCCCTTCAGCCCCAGCATTTT. It yields the protein CASSQGEALQPQHF. This rearrangement joins TRBV4-1 to TRBJ1-5, with D uncertain. This CDR3 comprises 14 residues. V gave up 1 base and J gave up 6 bases, with 10 bases separating them. Germline V gene data show CDR1 as MGHRA and CDR2 as YSYEKL.

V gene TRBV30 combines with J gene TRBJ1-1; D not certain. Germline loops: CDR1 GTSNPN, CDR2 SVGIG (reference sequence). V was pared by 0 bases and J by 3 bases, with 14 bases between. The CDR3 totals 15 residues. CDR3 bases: TGTGCCTGGAGTGTACCCGAGAGGAGGGACACTGAAGCTTTCTTT. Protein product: CAWSVPERRDTEAFF.

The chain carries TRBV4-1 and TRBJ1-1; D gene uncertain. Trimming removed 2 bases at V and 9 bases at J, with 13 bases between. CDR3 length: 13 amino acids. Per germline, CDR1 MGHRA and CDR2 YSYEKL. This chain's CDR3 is CASSQSRGPKAFF. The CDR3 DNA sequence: TGCGCCAGCAGCCAAAGCAGAGGACCCAAAGCTTTCTTT.

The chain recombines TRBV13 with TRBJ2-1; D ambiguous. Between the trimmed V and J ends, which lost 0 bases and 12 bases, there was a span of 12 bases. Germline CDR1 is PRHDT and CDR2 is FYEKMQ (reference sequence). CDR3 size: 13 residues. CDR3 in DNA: TGTGCCAGCAGCTTAGGCCGAACGGGTTGGCAGTTCTTC. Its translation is CASSLGRTGWQFF.

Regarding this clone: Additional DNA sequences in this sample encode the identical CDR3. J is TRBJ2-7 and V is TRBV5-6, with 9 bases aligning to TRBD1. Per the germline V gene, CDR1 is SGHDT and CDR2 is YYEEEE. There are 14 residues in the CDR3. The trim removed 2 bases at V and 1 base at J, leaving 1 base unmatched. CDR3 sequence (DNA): TGTGCCAGCAGCTTCGGGACAGGGTCCTACGAGCAGTACTTC. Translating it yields CASSFGTGSYEQYF.

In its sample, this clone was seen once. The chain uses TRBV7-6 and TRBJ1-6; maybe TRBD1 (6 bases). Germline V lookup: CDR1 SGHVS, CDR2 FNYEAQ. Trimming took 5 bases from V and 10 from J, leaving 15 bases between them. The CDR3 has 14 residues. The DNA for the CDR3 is TGTGCCAGCAGCCCTACACAGGGTTTCTCACCCCTCCACTTT. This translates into CASSPTQGFSPLHF.

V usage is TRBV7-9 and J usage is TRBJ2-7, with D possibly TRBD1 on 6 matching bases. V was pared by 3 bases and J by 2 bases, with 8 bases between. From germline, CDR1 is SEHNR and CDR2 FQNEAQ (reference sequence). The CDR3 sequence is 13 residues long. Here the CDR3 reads CASSFGQTYEQYF. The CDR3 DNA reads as TGTGCCAGCAGCTTCGGACAGACCTACGAGCAGTACTTC.

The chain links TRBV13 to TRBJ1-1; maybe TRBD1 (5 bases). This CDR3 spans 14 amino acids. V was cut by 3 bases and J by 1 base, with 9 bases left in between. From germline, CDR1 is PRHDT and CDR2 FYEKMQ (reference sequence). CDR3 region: CASSFETENTEAFF. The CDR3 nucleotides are TGTGCCAGCAGCTTTGAGACAGAGAACACTGAAGCTTTCTTT.

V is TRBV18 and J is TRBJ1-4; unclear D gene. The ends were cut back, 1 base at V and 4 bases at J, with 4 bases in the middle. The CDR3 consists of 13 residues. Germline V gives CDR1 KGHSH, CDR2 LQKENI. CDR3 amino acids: CASSPQHNEKLFF. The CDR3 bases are TGTGCCAGCTCACCACAACATAATGAAAAACTGTTTTTT.